This T cell receptor beta chain was identified in a study of CD8 T cells in Susac syndrome. CD8+ and CD4+ blood T cells underwent TCR beta sequencing. Fulfillment of recently defined diagnostic criteria for definite or probable disease was shown by the patients with Susac syndrome. It was negative isolation that provided the CD8+ and CD4+ T cells, whereas TEMRA cells were enriched by FACS. Comments on this clonotype: The antigen remains unidentified.

Notes on the study in general: The study conceded that relatively few individuals underwent its TCR sequencing and HLA analysis.

A quantity of about 0.45 to 1 ug RNA underwent reverse transcription using random hexamers. TCRdb re-called the immunoSEQ multiplex PCR reads with MiXCR, one entry per CDR3 protein. The repertoire consists of about 120,000 distinct CDR3 sequences, with around 94% occurring once and the leading ten covering 0.25% to 0.3%. This CDR3 region has 11 residues. The V gene's germline CDR1 is LGHNT and CDR2 FRNRAP. V lost 11 bases and J lost 5, with 12 bases in between. The sequencing sample was made of CD8+ T cells from PBMCs. This clonotype was obtained from a human donor with Susac syndrome. This chain connects TRBV12-5 to TRBJ1-1; the D is unclear. This CDR3 reads CAGSAGTEAFF. The CDR3, as DNA: TGTGCTGGATCGGCGGGGACTGAAGCTTTCTTT.